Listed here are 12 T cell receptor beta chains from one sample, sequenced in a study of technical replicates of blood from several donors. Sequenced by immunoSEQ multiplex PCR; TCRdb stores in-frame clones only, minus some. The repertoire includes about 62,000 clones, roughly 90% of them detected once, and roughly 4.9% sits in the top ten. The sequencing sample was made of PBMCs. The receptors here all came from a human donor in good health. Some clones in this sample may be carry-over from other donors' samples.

The CDR3 DNA follows: TGTGCCTGGCACCCGGGACAGGGGGCCCACGAGCAGTACTTC. Its protein is CAWHPGQGAHEQYF. The chain recombines TRBV30 with TRBJ2-7; 12 bases agree with TRBD1. CDR1 is GTSNPN and CDR2 is SVGIG in the germline V gene (reference sequence). CDR3 length: 14 residues. V dropped 5 bases and J dropped 5; count of bases not matched to a gene: 7.

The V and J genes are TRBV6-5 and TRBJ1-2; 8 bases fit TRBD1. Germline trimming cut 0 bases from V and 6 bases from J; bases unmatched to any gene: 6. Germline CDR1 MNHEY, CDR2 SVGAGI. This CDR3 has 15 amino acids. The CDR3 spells CASSYSLQGEDGYTF. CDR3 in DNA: TGTGCCAGCAGTTACTCGTTACAGGGGGAGGATGGCTACACCTTC.

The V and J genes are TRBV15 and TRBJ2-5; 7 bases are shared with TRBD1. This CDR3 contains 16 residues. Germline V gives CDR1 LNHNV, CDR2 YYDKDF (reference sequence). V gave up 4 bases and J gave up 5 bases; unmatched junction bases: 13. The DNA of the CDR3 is TGTGCCACCAGCACCCGAGACTCAGACAGGGTTGAGACCCAGTACTTC. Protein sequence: CATSTRDSDRVETQYF.

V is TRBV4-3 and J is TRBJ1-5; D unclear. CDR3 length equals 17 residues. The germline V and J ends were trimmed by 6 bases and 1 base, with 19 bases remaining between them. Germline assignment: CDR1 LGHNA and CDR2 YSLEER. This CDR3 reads CASRREGGEKSNQPQHF. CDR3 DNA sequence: TGCGCCAGCAGACGGGAGGGCGGGGAGAAGAGCAATCAGCCCCAGCATTTT.

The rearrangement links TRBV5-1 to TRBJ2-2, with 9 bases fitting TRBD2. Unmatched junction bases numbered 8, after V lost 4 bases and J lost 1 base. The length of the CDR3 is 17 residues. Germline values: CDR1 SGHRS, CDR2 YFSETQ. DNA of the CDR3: TGCGCCAGCAGCATAAAGACTAGCGGAGGGAACACCGGGGAGCTGTTTTTT. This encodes CASSIKTSGGNTGELFF. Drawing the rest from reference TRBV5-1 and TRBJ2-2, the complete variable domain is KAGVTQTPRYLIKTRGQQVTLSCSPISGHRSVSWYQQTPGQGLQFLFEYFSETQRNKGNFPGRFSGRQFSNSRSEMNVSTLELGDSALYLCASSIKTSGGNTGELFFGEGSRLTVL.

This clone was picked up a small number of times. The CDR3 DNA reads as TGTGCCAGCAGCACACAGGTGAACACTGAAGCTTTCTTT. This gives the protein CASSTQVNTEAFF. J is TRBJ1-1 and V is TRBV7-9; perhaps TRBD1 as D (5 bases). V gave up 5 bases and J gave up 0 bases, with 7 bases separating them. The CDR3 is 13 residues long. Per the germline V gene, CDR1 is SEHNR and CDR2 is FQNEAQ (reference sequence).

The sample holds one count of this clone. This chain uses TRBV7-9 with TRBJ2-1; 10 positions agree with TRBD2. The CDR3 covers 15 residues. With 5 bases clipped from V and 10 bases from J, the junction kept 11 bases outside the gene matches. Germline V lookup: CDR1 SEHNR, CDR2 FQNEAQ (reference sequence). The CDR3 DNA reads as TGTGCCAGCAGCCCCGTTCTAGCGGGAGCAAGCGAGCAGTTCTTC. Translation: CASSPVLAGASEQFF.

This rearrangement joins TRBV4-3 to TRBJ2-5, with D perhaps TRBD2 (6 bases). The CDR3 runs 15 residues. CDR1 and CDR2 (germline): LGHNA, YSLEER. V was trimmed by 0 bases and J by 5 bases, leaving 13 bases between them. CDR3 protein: CASSQDPRRGETQYF. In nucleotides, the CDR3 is TGCGCCAGCAGCCAAGATCCGCGGAGGGGTGAGACCCAGTACTTC.

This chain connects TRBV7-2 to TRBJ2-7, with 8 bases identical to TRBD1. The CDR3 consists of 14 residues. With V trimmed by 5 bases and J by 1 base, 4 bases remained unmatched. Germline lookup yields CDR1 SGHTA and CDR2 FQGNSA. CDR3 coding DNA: TGTGCCAGCAGCCAGGACAGGGTATCCTACGAGCAGTACTTC. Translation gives CASSQDRVSYEQYF.

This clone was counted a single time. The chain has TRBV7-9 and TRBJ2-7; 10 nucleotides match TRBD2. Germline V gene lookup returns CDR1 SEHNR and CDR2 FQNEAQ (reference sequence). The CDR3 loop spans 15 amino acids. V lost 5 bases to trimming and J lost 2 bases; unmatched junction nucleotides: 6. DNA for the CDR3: TGTGCCAGCAGCCCCGGACTAGCGGTTACCTACGAGCAGTACTTC. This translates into CASSPGLAVTYEQYF.

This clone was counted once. CDR3 sequence reads: CASSLAGAATGAQYF. As DNA, the CDR3 is TGCGCCAGCAGCTTGGCCGGCGCAGCGACGGGAGCGCAGTATTTT. The chain links TRBV5-1 to TRBJ2-3; D might be TRBD2 (6 bases). Germline V gene sequence: CDR1 SGHRS, CDR2 YFSETQ. V gave up 0 bases and J gave up 10 bases, with 18 bases separating them. The CDR3 is 15 residues long.

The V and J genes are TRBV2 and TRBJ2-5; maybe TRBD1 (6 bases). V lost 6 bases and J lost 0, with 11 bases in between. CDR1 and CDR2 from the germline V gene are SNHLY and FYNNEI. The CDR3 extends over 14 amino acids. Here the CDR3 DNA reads TGTGCCAGCAGCCACGGGACATACCAAGAGACCCAGTACTTC. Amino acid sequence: CASSHGTYQETQYF.